The present T cell receptor (beta chain) was sequenced within a study of Graves' ophthalmopathy and Graves' hyperthyroidism. Being free of ophthalmopathy for 18 months of follow-up defined stable hyperthyroidism. Looked up from germline, CDR1 is SGHDT and CDR2 is YYEEEE. This CDR3 has 17 amino acids. Trimming took off 0 bases at V and 3 bases at J, with 18 bases between the two ends. In this sample, this clonotype turned up many times. Investigators amplified TCR beta CDR3 regions from RNA transcripts. An opening RT-PCR round employed HTBI primers and preceded a second-round multiplex PCR. TCRdb re-called the multiplex PCR reads with MiXCR, one entry per CDR3 protein. The data contain a few hundred thousand distinct CDR3 sequences, roughly a sixth of them seen just once; the ten biggest clones take up roughly 2.3%.

Sequencing was performed on peripheral blood. The receptor was derived from an adult woman with stable Graves' hyperthyroidism. The genes are TRBV5-6 and TRBJ2-5; TRBD2 is a possible D gene (6 bases). CDR3 nucleotide sequence: TGTGCCAGCAGCTTGGGGCAGGGCGTCGGGACTGAAGAGACCCAGTACTTC. As protein: CASSLGQGVGTEETQYF.